This entry lists 8 T cell receptor beta chains sequenced from one sample in a study of OX40 agonist ivuxolimab in advanced cancers. Using immunoSEQ multiplex PCR, the repertoire was profiled, and TCRdb retains in-frame clones only, with some absent. The sample contains 60,000 to 65,000 clones, 91% of which appear only once. Material: CD4+ or CD8+ T cells sorted from blood, obtained in a trial of the OX40 agonist ivuxolimab. All receptors derive from an adult with an advanced solid tumor such as melanoma, head and neck, liver or kidney cancer.

V usage is TRBV4-1 and J usage is TRBJ2-3; the match to TRBD2 covers 8 bases. V lost 4 bases, J lost 4 bases, and 7 bases stayed unmatched. The CDR3 runs 15 residues. CDR1 is MGHRA, CDR2 YSYEKL, per germline. CDR3 in amino acids: CASSLRSGVADTQYF. The CDR3, as DNA: TGCGCCAGCAGCCTTCGTAGCGGGGTGGCAGATACGCAGTATTTT.

As for this clone: At the DNA level, this CDR3 is encoded by other sequences in the same sample as well. The chain employs TRBV7-9 and TRBJ1-1, with D unresolved. V was trimmed by 0 bases and J by 0 bases, leaving 8 bases between them. Germline-derived CDR1 and CDR2 are SEHNR and FQNEAQ (reference sequence). The CDR3 loop spans 15 amino acids. DNA of the CDR3: TGTGCCAGCAGCTTAGCAGGGCGCATGAACACTGAAGCTTTCTTT. Protein sequence: CASSLAGRMNTEAFF.

This rearrangement joins TRBV6-6 to TRBJ2-3; 10 bases map to TRBD2. Germline loops: CDR1 MNHNY, CDR2 SVGAGI (reference sequence). The CDR3 has 15 amino acids. Unmatched junction bases numbered 4, after V lost 6 bases and J lost 1 base. In DNA, the CDR3 is TGTGCCAGCAGAATCCTAGCGGGGGGCACAGATACGCAGTATTTT. Its translation is CASRILAGGTDTQYF.

V and J are TRBV2 and TRBJ2-3, with D possibly matching TRBD1 (7 bases). Germline lookup yields CDR1 SNHLY and CDR2 FYNNEI. The CDR3 runs to 12 residues. V gave up 8 bases and J gave up 5 bases, with 11 bases separating them. As DNA, the CDR3 is TGTGCCAGCGGGGGGACAGTAGATACGCAGTATTTT. Its translation is CASGGTVDTQYF.

With regard to this clone: Distinct nucleotide sequences in the sample also encode this CDR3. The V gene is TRBV7-3, the J gene TRBJ2-5; D is perhaps TRBD2 (5 bases). Trimming pared 1 base from V and 4 bases from J, leaving 7 bases between. This CDR3 contains 13 residues. Per germline, CDR1 SGHTA and CDR2 FQGTGA. The CDR3 nucleotides are TGTGCCAGCAGCTTAAGTGGGAGAGAGACCCAGTACTTC. This translates into CASSLSGRETQYF.

The rearrangement joins TRBV5-1 to TRBJ2-3; tentative D call: TRBD1 (5 bases). This CDR3 is built from 17 residues. V lost 7 bases and J lost 6, with 27 bases in between. Per the germline V gene, CDR1 is SGHRS and CDR2 is YFSETQ. CDR3 region: CASGPSRGASDSDTQYF. The CDR3 DNA sequence: TGCGCCAGCGGACCTTCCCGTGGGGCTTCTGATTCGGATACGCAGTATTTT. The full variable domain, its missing parts supplied by reference TRBV5-1 and TRBJ2-3, is KAGVTQTPRYLIKTRGQQVTLSCSPISGHRSVSWYQQTPGQGLQFLFEYFSETQRNKGNFPGRFSGRQFSNSRSEMNVSTLELGDSALYLCASGPSRGASDSDTQYFGPGTRLTVL.

The CDR3 loop is CASSLPQIAGTQYF. The CDR3 bases are TGTGCCAGCAGCTTGCCACAAATAGCCGGGACCCAGTACTTC. This chain connects TRBV5-4 to TRBJ2-5; no definite D call. This CDR3 is 14 amino acids long. Germline-derived CDR1 and CDR2 are SGHNT and YYREEE (reference sequence). V was pared by 1 base and J by 7 bases, with 14 bases between.

The chain carries TRBV9 and TRBJ2-4, with 10 positions matching TRBD1. The junction had 6 bases not matched to a gene; V was cut back by 0 bases and J by 3 bases. The CDR3 runs to 17 residues. Germline V gives CDR1 SGDLS, CDR2 YYNGEE. CDR3 in DNA: TGTGCCAGCAGCGTAGACTCGGGACAGGGGATCAAAAACATTCAGTACTTC. Encoded protein: CASSVDSGQGIKNIQYF.